Presented here are 23 T cell receptor beta chains from one specimen sequenced in a study of chemoradiotherapy in HPV16-positive cancers. Profiled with immunoSEQ multiplex PCR; TCRdb holds only in-frame clones, not every one. The table has about 10,000 clones, 86% seen once. This specimen was blood, taken from a patient who underwent chemoradiotherapy. The receptors originated from a human donor with HPV-associated anogenital cancer.

This rearrangement joins TRBV7-9 to TRBJ1-3; 9 nucleotides match TRBD1. The junction had 1 base not matched to a gene; V was cut back by 0 bases and J by 4 bases. Germline-derived CDR1 and CDR2 are SEHNR and FQNEAQ (reference sequence). The CDR3 consists of 15 residues. In DNA form, the CDR3 reads TGTGCCAGCAGCTTAGCTGGACAGGGGGGAAACACCATATATTTT. Translated, it gives CASSLAGQGGNTIYF.

The gene calls are TRBV6-1 and TRBJ2-1; D is ambiguous. Germline V gene data show CDR1 as MNHNS and CDR2 as SASEGT. Trimming pared 3 bases from V and 5 bases from J, leaving 5 bases between. CDR3 length: 12 residues. CDR3 DNA: TGTGCCAGCAGTGACTACAACAATGAGCAGTTCTTC. Protein sequence: CASSDYNNEQFF.

The chain couples TRBV5-1 to TRBJ1-4; D is possibly TRBD1 (6 bases). Germline-derived CDR1 and CDR2 are SGHRS and YFSETQ. V was shortened by 3 bases and J by 4 bases, with 10 bases between the two germline ends. The CDR3 extends over 14 amino acids. The CDR3 loop is CASSSGQLNEKLFF. CDR3 DNA sequence: TGCGCCAGCAGCTCAGGACAGCTTAATGAAAAACTGTTTTTT.

This clone has only a few counts. The chain joins TRBV7-6 to TRBJ2-2; TRBD1 is a possible D gene (6 bases). Trimming removed 2 bases at V and 6 bases at J, with 13 bases between. The germline V gene has CDR1 SGHVS and CDR2 FNYEAQ. This CDR3 has 15 residues. CDR3 residues: CASSLTEQGPGELFF. The CDR3 DNA is TGTGCCAGCAGCTTAACAGAACAGGGTCCCGGGGAGCTGTTTTTT.

This rearrangement joins TRBV5-4 to TRBJ1-6; no clear D gene. Trimming stripped 0 bases from V and 7 bases from J, with 8 bases between. Germline V gene data show CDR1 as SGHNT and CDR2 as YYREEE (reference sequence). The CDR3 has 14 amino acids. The CDR3 loop reads CASSLDGSNSPLHF. Here the CDR3 DNA reads TGTGCCAGCAGCTTGGACGGATCCAATTCACCCCTCCACTTT.

The gene calls are TRBV7-2 and TRBJ2-3; 10 nucleotides agree with TRBD2. CDR3 size: 18 residues. J lost 4 bases, V lost 5 bases, and 15 bases had no gene match. CDR1 and CDR2 (germline): SGHTA, FQGNSA. In nucleotides, the CDR3 is TGTGCCAGCAGCACTAGCCCCTATAGCGGGGGGAGGGCAGATACGCAGTATTTT. Residues: CASSTSPYSGGRADTQYF.

The genes are TRBV7-9 and TRBJ1-1; D possibly corresponds to TRBD1 (5 bases). This CDR3 is 15 amino acids long. V lost 5 bases to trimming and J lost 6 bases, with 19 bases between them. The germline gives CDR1 SEHNR, CDR2 FQNEAQ (reference sequence). Here the CDR3 DNA reads TGTGCCAGCAGCGTCCGAGGAGGGGTAAAGGCTGAAGCTTTCTTT. It specifies CASSVRGGVKAEAFF.

The V gene is TRBV7-9, the J gene TRBJ2-3; 13 positions agree with TRBD2. The germline gives CDR1 SEHNR, CDR2 FQNEAQ (reference sequence). V trimming: 6 bases; J trimming: 0 bases; junction bases outside the gene matches: 6. The CDR3 length is 17 residues. CDR3 in DNA: TGTGCCAGCAGTCGGACTAGCGGGGGCCTTAGCACAGATACGCAGTATTTT. Amino acids: CASSRTSGGLSTDTQYF.

The sample holds a few counts of this clone. The chain employs TRBV19 and TRBJ1-2; possible D gene TRBD1, 5 bases. The CDR3 covers 14 residues. CDR1 and CDR2 (germline): LNHDA, SQIVND (reference sequence). V lost 6 bases, J lost 4 bases, and 15 bases lay in between. The CDR3: CASRKGQDLYGYTF. As DNA, the CDR3 is TGTGCCAGTAGGAAGGGGCAGGACCTCTATGGCTACACCTTC.

The CDR3: CASSPPDITEAFF. The CDR3 DNA reads TGTGCCAGCAGCCCCCCAGATATCACTGAAGCTTTCTTT. The V gene is TRBV14, the J gene TRBJ1-1; unclear D gene. There are 13 residues in the CDR3. CDR1 is SGHDN, CDR2 FVKESK, per germline. Trimming removed 4 bases from V and 4 bases from J, with 10 bases in between.

This clone was seen a handful of times. The gene calls are TRBV27 and TRBJ2-2, with TRBD1 matching over 8 bases. Germline loops: CDR1 MNHEY, CDR2 SMNVEV (reference sequence). The CDR3 runs to 15 residues. The V gene end was trimmed by 6 bases and the J gene end by 4 bases; junction bases not matched to a gene: 7. CDR3 bases: TGTGCCAGCAGATCTCAGGGGGCGGGCACCGGGGAGCTGTTTTTT. Protein: CASRSQGAGTGELFF.

The chain is built from TRBV5-1 and TRBJ2-3; D not resolved. The CDR3 extends over 15 amino acids. Germline CDR1 and CDR2: SGHRS and YFSETQ. V gave up 0 bases and J gave up 1 base, with 9 bases separating them. Here the CDR3 reads CASSLGVARTDTQYF. As DNA, the CDR3 is TGCGCCAGCAGCTTGGGGGTAGCCCGCACAGATACGCAGTATTTT.

The V gene is TRBV5-1, the J gene TRBJ1-1, with D perhaps TRBD1 (5 bases). The V and J ends lost 3 bases and 0 bases respectively, with 12 bases between them. The CDR3 consists of 15 residues. CDR1 SGHRS and CDR2 YFSETQ come from the germline V gene. In nucleotides, the CDR3 is TGCGCCAGCAGCTCGGAGGGGAGGGTGAACACTGAAGCTTTCTTT. This codes for CASSSEGRVNTEAFF.

CDR3 residues: CASSSQGVKGTEAFF. In nucleotides, the CDR3 is TGTGCCAGCAGCAGTCAGGGGGTCAAGGGAACTGAAGCTTTCTTT. V gene TRBV2 combines with J gene TRBJ1-1, with TRBD1 matching over 7 bases. After removal of 6 bases from V and 5 bases from J, the junction contained 12 bases not matched to a gene. Per the germline V gene, CDR1 is SNHLY and CDR2 is FYNNEI. This CDR3 spans 15 amino acids.

The chain is built from TRBV19 and TRBJ2-7; D unclear. CDR3 size: 16 residues. CDR1 and CDR2 from the germline V gene are LNHDA and SQIVND (reference sequence). Trimming cost V 5 bases and J 1 base, with 18 bases left between them. CDR3 protein: CASSPRLLSGSYEQYF. Here the CDR3 DNA reads TGTGCCAGTAGTCCTCGTCTTCTTTCGGGTTCCTACGAGCAGTACTTC.

The chain couples TRBV7-7 to TRBJ2-2, with D unresolved. The CDR3 runs 13 residues. Germline assignment: CDR1 SSHAT and CDR2 FNYEAQ (reference sequence). Trimming pared 3 bases from V and 3 bases from J, leaving 5 bases between. The CDR3 DNA sequence: TGTGCCAGCAGCTTTTCGGACACCGGGGAGCTGTTTTTT. This encodes CASSFSDTGELFF. Together with reference TRBV7-7 and TRBJ2-2, the CDR3 gives the full variable domain: GAGVSQSPRYKVTKRGQDVTLRCDPISSHATLYWYQQALGQGPEFLTYFNYEAQPDKSGLPSDRFSAERPEGSISTLTIQRTEQRDSAMYRCASSFSDTGELFFGEGSRLTVL.

The V gene is TRBV7-2, the J gene TRBJ2-3; the D is unclear. CDR3 length: 14 amino acids. Germline CDR1 SGHTA, CDR2 FQGNSA. The V end lost 1 base, the J end lost 2 bases, and 7 bases lay between the germline ends. The CDR3 spells CASSLERATDTQYF. CDR3 sequence (DNA): TGTGCCAGCAGCTTAGAACGGGCCACAGATACGCAGTATTTT.

A note on this clone: This sample also contains other DNA sequences that code for the same CDR3. This sequence joins TRBV10-2 and TRBJ1-2; the match to TRBD1 covers 9 bases. The V gene end was trimmed by 7 bases and the J gene end by 8 bases; junction bases not matched to a gene: 11. CDR1 and CDR2 from the germline V gene are WSHSY and SAAADI. The CDR3 consists of 14 residues. The DNA for the CDR3 is TGCGCCAGCATTGGGACAGGGAGAGAGCACGGCTACACCTTC. Translating gives CASIGTGREHGYTF.

This clone occurred once. V is TRBV5-1 and J is TRBJ1-4; D possibly corresponds to TRBD1 (6 bases). CDR3 size: 14 residues. The V gene lost 5 bases and the J gene lost 4 bases, with 12 bases spanning the gap. Germline V CDR1 and CDR2: SGHRS, YFSETQ. The CDR3 loop is CASRNGQSNEKLFF. CDR3 in DNA: TGCGCCAGCAGAAACGGACAGAGTAATGAAAAACTGTTTTTT.

The chain links TRBV6-5 to TRBJ2-3, with 8 nucleotides matching TRBD2. The V and J ends lost 4 bases and 2 bases, in that order; junction bases with no gene match: 2. This CDR3 has 14 residues. The germline CDR1 and CDR2 sequences are MNHEY and SVGAGI. DNA for the CDR3: TGTGCCAGCAGTTTAGCGGGGTCCACAGATACGCAGTATTTT. It specifies CASSLAGSTDTQYF.

The rearrangement uses TRBV2 and TRBJ1-6, with D possibly matching TRBD1 (6 bases). The germline V gene encodes CDR1 SNHLY and CDR2 FYNNEI. The length of the CDR3 is 15 residues. Trimming took off 7 bases at V and 0 bases at J, with 10 bases between the two ends. CDR3 protein: CASTRDISYNSPLHF. CDR3 nucleotide sequence: TGTGCCAGCACAAGGGACATCTCCTATAATTCACCCCTCCACTTT.

The chain is built from TRBV20-1 and TRBJ2-5; D is uncertain. The germline V gene encodes CDR1 DFQATT and CDR2 SNEGSKA (reference sequence). The V gene lost 4 bases and the J gene lost 6 bases, with 6 bases spanning the gap. The CDR3 has 10 residues. The CDR3 is CSATLKTQYF. CDR3 bases: TGCAGTGCTACCCTAAAGACCCAGTACTTC.

V usage is TRBV10-3 and J usage is TRBJ2-7; D not certain. CDR1 and CDR2 from the germline V gene are ENHRY and SYGVKD. CDR3 length: 12 amino acids. Trimming cost V 5 bases and J 4 bases, with 9 bases left between them. The CDR3 DNA sequence: TGTGCCATCAGTTACGATGGATACGAGCAGTACTTC. Translation: CAISYDGYEQYF.